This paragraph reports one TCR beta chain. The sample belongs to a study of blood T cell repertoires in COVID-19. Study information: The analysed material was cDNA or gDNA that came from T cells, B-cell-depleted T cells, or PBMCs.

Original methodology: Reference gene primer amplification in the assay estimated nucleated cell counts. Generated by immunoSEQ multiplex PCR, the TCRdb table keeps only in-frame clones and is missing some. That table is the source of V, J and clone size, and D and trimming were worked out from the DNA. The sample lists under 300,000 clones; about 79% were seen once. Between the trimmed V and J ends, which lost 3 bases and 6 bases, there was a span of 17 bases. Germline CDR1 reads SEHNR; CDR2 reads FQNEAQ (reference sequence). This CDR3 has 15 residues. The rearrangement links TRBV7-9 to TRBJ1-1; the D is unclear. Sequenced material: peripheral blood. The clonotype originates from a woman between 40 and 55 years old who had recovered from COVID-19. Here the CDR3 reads CASSFAFDRSAEAFF. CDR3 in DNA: TGTGCCAGCAGCTTCGCCTTCGACCGAAGCGCTGAAGCTTTCTTT.